This T cell receptor (beta chain) appears in the sequencing data of a study of shared clonotypes between healthy human individuals. The CDR3 has 13 amino acids. The ends were cut back, 2 bases at V and 7 bases at J, with 9 bases in the middle. Germline-derived CDR1 and CDR2 are MDHEN and SYDVKM. Each donor was a Caucasian adult residing in Nashville, Tennessee. A remark on this clone: The same CDR3 can be traced to other DNA sequences in this sample.

The table came from immunoSEQ multiplex PCR; TCRdb's copy has only in-frame clones and leaves some out. The table includes roughly 2,500,000 clones, approximately 93% detected once. This receptor was obtained from a man younger than 30 in good health. Some clones in this sample may be carry-over from other donors' samples. Sequences were obtained from naive CD4+ T cells from PBMCs. As for subset: CD45RA+ positively selected. The chain has TRBV28 and TRBJ2-1, with D perhaps TRBD2 (5 bases). CDR3 coding DNA: TGTGCCAGCAGTTTAGTATCGGGGAATGAGCAGTTCTTC. Amino acid sequence: CASSLVSGNEQFF.